A selection of T cell receptor beta chains follows, all from one sample in a study of control samples from healthy donors and cancer patients. Here immunoSEQ multiplex PCR was the method, and the copy in TCRdb shows in-frame clones only, minus some. The sample holds approximately 88,000 clones, more than 85% seen once. Sequencing was performed on blood. The source of these receptors is a woman aged 30 to 39 in good health. CDR3s include the opening cysteine and the closing phenylalanine or tryptophan. D genes are given only for firm matches. Only part of the rows carry a size: once, few, many, or a class if the clone is expanded.

j_gene: TRBJ2-3
d_gene: NA
abundance: NA
v_gene: TRBV18
CDR3aa: CASSLGASYTDTQYF
CDR3nt: TGTGCCAGCTCACTAGGGGCCTCTTACACAGATACGCAGTATTTT

j_gene: TRBJ1-2
d_gene: NA
abundance: few
v_gene: TRBV20-1
CDR3aa: CSASLWGLYGYTF
CDR3nt: TGCAGTGCTAGTCTATGGGGGCTTTATGGCTACACCTTC

j_gene: TRBJ2-3
d_gene: NA
abundance: NA
v_gene: TRBV9
CDR3aa: CASSVGGPKTDTQYF
CDR3nt: TGTGCCAGCAGCGTAGGTGGGCCGAAAACAGATACGCAGTATTTT

j_gene: TRBJ1-5
d_gene: NA
abundance: NA
v_gene: TRBV11-2
CDR3aa: CASSPGLSQPQHF
CDR3nt: TGTGCCAGCAGCCCAGGGCTAAGTCAGCCCCAGCATTTT

j_gene: TRBJ2-7
d_gene: TRBD1
abundance: NA
v_gene: TRBV6-5
CDR3aa: CASSYYRQGEQYF
CDR3nt: TGTGCCAGCAGTTATTATCGACAGGGCGAGCAGTACTTC

j_gene: TRBJ2-7
d_gene: TRBD2
abundance: NA
v_gene: TRBV12-5
CDR3aa: CASGQAGLAVAEQYF
CDR3nt: TGTGCTAGTGGTCAAGCAGGACTAGCAGTGGCCGAGCAGTACTTC

j_gene: TRBJ2-1
d_gene: TRBD2
abundance: NA
v_gene: TRBV6-5
CDR3aa: CAVASKRGNNEQFF
CDR3nt: TGTGCCGTAGCCTCTAAGCGGGGAAACAATGAGCAGTTCTTC

j_gene: TRBJ2-6
d_gene: NA
abundance: NA
v_gene: TRBV9
CDR3aa: CASSVVGGSSGANVLTF
CDR3nt: TGTGCCAGCAGCGTAGTGGGAGGAAGCTCTGGGGCCAACGTCCTGACTTTC

j_gene: TRBJ2-1
d_gene: TRBD1
abundance: NA
v_gene: TRBV19
CDR3aa: CASSPRDRGKILGNEQFF
CDR3nt: TGTGCCAGTAGTCCTCGAGACAGGGGAAAAATACTCGGGAATGAGCAGTTCTTC

j_gene: TRBJ2-7
d_gene: NA
abundance: NA
v_gene: TRBV20-1
CDR3aa: CSARPRGEQYF
CDR3nt: TGCAGTGCTAGGCCTCGGGGGGAGCAGTACTTC

j_gene: TRBJ1-2
d_gene: NA
abundance: once
v_gene: TRBV5-1
CDR3aa: CASSLEGTSGYTF
CDR3nt: TGCGCCAGCAGCTTGGAAGGTACATCCGGCTACACCTTC

j_gene: TRBJ1-5
d_gene: NA
abundance: NA
v_gene: TRBV7-8
CDR3aa: CASSLAYGVSNQPQHF
CDR3nt: TGTGCCAGCAGCTTAGCGTACGGCGTAAGCAATCAGCCCCAGCATTTT

j_gene: TRBJ2-6
d_gene: NA
abundance: NA
v_gene: TRBV28
CDR3aa: CASSLRGTGANVLTF
CDR3nt: TGTGCCAGCAGTTTAAGGGGTACTGGGGCCAACGTCCTGACTTTC

j_gene: TRBJ2-1
d_gene: NA
abundance: NA
v_gene: TRBV6-6
CDR3aa: CASSYSARGVNEQFF
CDR3nt: TGTGCCAGCAGTTACTCAGCCAGGGGGGTCAATGAGCAGTTCTTC

j_gene: TRBJ1-1
d_gene: NA
abundance: NA
v_gene: TRBV18
CDR3aa: CASSPGLQRGNTEAFF
CDR3nt: TGTGCCAGCTCGCCGGGCCTCCAAAGAGGTAACACTGAAGCTTTCTTT

j_gene: TRBJ2-1
d_gene: NA
abundance: once
v_gene: TRBV9
CDR3aa: CASSEQGGIYNEQFF
CDR3nt: TGTGCCAGCAGTGAACAGGGCGGGATATACAATGAGCAGTTCTTC

j_gene: TRBJ2-1
d_gene: TRBD2
abundance: NA
v_gene: TRBV5-4
CDR3aa: CASSLFSGRRWDNEQFF
CDR3nt: TGTGCCAGCAGCTTGTTTAGCGGGAGACGGTGGGACAATGAGCAGTTCTTC

j_gene: TRBJ1-5
d_gene: TRBD1
abundance: NA
v_gene: TRBV6-1
CDR3aa: CASSETGDQPQHF
CDR3nt: TGTGCCAGCAGTGAGACAGGGGACCAGCCCCAGCATTTT

j_gene: TRBJ2-2
d_gene: NA
abundance: NA
v_gene: TRBV19
CDR3aa: CASSATSNTGELFF
CDR3nt: TGTGCCAGTAGTGCAACCTCGAACACCGGGGAGCTGTTTTTT

j_gene: TRBJ1-2
d_gene: NA
abundance: NA
v_gene: TRBV7-3
CDR3aa: CASSLTSAGLGYTF
CDR3nt: TGTGCCAGCAGCTTAACGTCTGCGGGGCTGGGCTACACCTTC

j_gene: TRBJ1-6
d_gene: NA
abundance: NA
v_gene: TRBV3-1/TRBV3-2
CDR3aa: CASSQEPPLGISSYNSPLHF
CDR3nt: TGTGCCAGCAGCCAAGAACCGCCCCTTGGCATCAGCTCCTATAATTCACCCCTCCACTTT

j_gene: TRBJ2-7
d_gene: TRBD1
abundance: NA
v_gene: TRBV28
CDR3aa: CASSLPDRGPNEQYF
CDR3nt: TGTGCCAGCAGCCTCCCCGACAGGGGGCCAAACGAGCAGTACTTC

j_gene: TRBJ1-6
d_gene: NA
abundance: NA
v_gene: TRBV19
CDR3aa: CASSIEGSNSPLHF
CDR3nt: TGTGCCAGTAGTATTGAGGGTAGTAATTCACCCCTCCACTTT

j_gene: TRBJ1-4
d_gene: TRBD1
abundance: NA
v_gene: TRBV28
CDR3aa: CASLGTVNEKLFF
CDR3nt: TGTGCCAGCCTCGGGACAGTTAATGAAAAACTGTTTTTT

j_gene: TRBJ2-7
d_gene: NA
abundance: NA
v_gene: TRBV15
CDR3aa: CATSRVMGYEQYF
CDR3nt: TGTGCCACCAGCAGAGTCATGGGCTACGAGCAGTACTTC

j_gene: TRBJ2-1
d_gene: NA
abundance: NA
v_gene: TRBV10-1
CDR3aa: CASSRDTGPPRNEQFF
CDR3nt: TGCGCCAGCAGTCGGGACACAGGGCCCCCGCGGAATGAGCAGTTCTTC

j_gene: TRBJ2-1
d_gene: TRBD1
abundance: once
v_gene: TRBV30
CDR3aa: CAWRIPLMRQGAKKFF
CDR3nt: TGTGCCTGGAGGATACCGTTGATGCGACAGGGGGCAAAGAAGTTCTTC

j_gene: TRBJ2-2
d_gene: TRBD2
abundance: NA
v_gene: TRBV7-2
CDR3aa: CASSLRGLSGGWAGELFF
CDR3nt: TGTGCCAGCAGCTTACGCGGGCTCAGCGGGGGGTGGGCCGGGGAGCTGTTTTTT

j_gene: TRBJ1-1
d_gene: NA
abundance: once
v_gene: TRBV2
CDR3aa: CASSGSWRGAFF
CDR3nt: TGTGCCAGCAGCGGCTCGTGGAGGGGGGCTTTCTTT

j_gene: TRBJ1-6
d_gene: NA
abundance: NA
v_gene: TRBV5-1
CDR3aa: CASSLDGGAALHF
CDR3nt: TGCGCCAGCAGCCTGGACGGGGGGGCTGCCCTCCACTTT

j_gene: TRBJ2-1
d_gene: NA
abundance: once
v_gene: TRBV5-4
CDR3aa: CASSAPHNEQFF
CDR3nt: TGTGCCAGCAGTGCTCCCCACAATGAGCAGTTCTTC

j_gene: TRBJ2-5
d_gene: TRBD1
abundance: NA
v_gene: TRBV5-1
CDR3aa: CASSLLGTGETQYF
CDR3nt: TGCGCCAGCAGTCTTTTGGGGACAGGAGAGACCCAGTACTTC

j_gene: TRBJ2-1
d_gene: TRBD1
abundance: NA
v_gene: TRBV5-8
CDR3aa: CASSMGQISYNEQFF
CDR3nt: TGTGCCAGCAGCATGGGACAGATCTCCTACAATGAGCAGTTCTTC

j_gene: TRBJ2-5
d_gene: TRBD2
abundance: NA
v_gene: TRBV10-1
CDR3aa: CASSEAGVETQYF
CDR3nt: TGCGCCAGCAGTGAGGCGGGGGTAGAGACCCAGTACTTC

j_gene: TRBJ1-1
d_gene: NA
abundance: NA
v_gene: TRBV7-9
CDR3aa: CASSQTGGTEAFF
CDR3nt: TGTGCCAGCAGCCAGACAGGTGGGACTGAAGCTTTCTTT

j_gene: TRBJ2-2
d_gene: NA
abundance: once
v_gene: TRBV12-3/TRBV12-4
CDR3aa: CAHRGAVF
CDR3nt: TGTGCCCACCGGGGAGCTGTTTTT

j_gene: TRBJ1-1
d_gene: NA
abundance: NA
v_gene: TRBV5-1
CDR3aa: CASSGKTGNTEAFF
CDR3nt: TGCGCCAGCAGCGGAAAGACAGGGAACACTGAAGCTTTCTTT

j_gene: TRBJ2-3
d_gene: NA
abundance: NA
v_gene: TRBV3-1/TRBV3-2
CDR3aa: CASSLGGGGKDTQYF
CDR3nt: TGTGCCAGCAGCCTAGGGGGTGGGGGCAAAGATACGCAGTATTTT

j_gene: TRBJ2-7
d_gene: TRBD1
abundance: NA
v_gene: TRBV5-1
CDR3aa: CASSTTGTGDYEQYF
CDR3nt: TGCGCCAGCAGCACAACCGGGACAGGGGACTACGAGCAGTACTTC

j_gene: TRBJ1-2
d_gene: NA
abundance: once
v_gene: TRBV18
CDR3aa: CASSRNGDNYGYTF
CDR3nt: TGTGCCAGCTCACGAAACGGCGATAACTATGGCTACACCTTC

j_gene: TRBJ1-2
d_gene: NA
abundance: NA
v_gene: TRBV5-1
CDR3aa: CASSSRSQGYGYTF
CDR3nt: TGCGCCAGCAGCTCGCGCTCACAGGGCTATGGCTACACCTTC

j_gene: TRBJ2-7
d_gene: NA
abundance: NA
v_gene: TRBV7-8
CDR3aa: CASSPEVPEQYF
CDR3nt: TGTGCCAGCAGCCCCGAGGTCCCAGAGCAGTACTTC

j_gene: TRBJ1-2
d_gene: NA
abundance: NA
v_gene: TRBV2
CDR3aa: CASSDTVLYGYTF
CDR3nt: TGTGCCAGCAGTGACACAGTGTTGTATGGCTACACCTTC

j_gene: TRBJ1-6
d_gene: NA
abundance: NA
v_gene: TRBV10-3
CDR3aa: CAISESRVVLHNSPLHF
CDR3nt: TGTGCCATCAGTGAGTCGCGGGTGGTCCTCCATAATTCACCCCTCCACTTT

j_gene: TRBJ2-3
d_gene: NA
abundance: once
v_gene: TRBV11-2
CDR3aa: CASSGAGTNTDTQYF
CDR3nt: TGTGCCAGCAGCGGAGCCGGGACAAACACAGATACGCAGTATTTT

j_gene: TRBJ2-5
d_gene: NA
abundance: NA
v_gene: TRBV6-5
CDR3aa: CASRSGRETQYF
CDR3nt: TGTGCCAGCAGGTCGGGGCGGGAGACCCAGTACTTC

j_gene: TRBJ2-1
d_gene: NA
abundance: NA
v_gene: TRBV6-1
CDR3aa: CASSEDPGPWNEQFF
CDR3nt: TGTGCCAGCAGTGAGGACCCAGGGCCCTGGAATGAGCAGTTCTTC